The 26 T cell receptor beta chains below all came from one sample that was sequenced in a study of radiation and T cells in renal cell carcinoma. Assay: immunoSEQ multiplex PCR; the TCRdb copy retains only in-frame clones and omits some. The data show 22,000 or so clones, more than 45% seen once. The treatment: 15 Gy SBRT to primary tumor, nephrectomy 4 weeks later. The sample in question was tumor tissue, obtained from a patient whose treatment included radiotherapy and nephrectomy. Receptor source: a woman aged 45-65 years with renal cell carcinoma.

A word on this clone: At one of its ends the junction is not consistent with the germline gene, which may arise from a read error. The chain is built from TRBV6-1 and TRBJ1-1; 8 bases map to TRBD1. In germline, CDR1 is MNHNS, CDR2 SASEGT. The CDR3 spans 13 residues. The CDR3 DNA reads as TGTGCCAGCAGTGAAGCGCTACTGGGACAGGCGGCTTTT. Translated, it gives CASSEALLGQAAF.

There are a few counts of this clone. The chain combines TRBV20-1 with TRBJ1-4; D is unclear. Per the germline V gene, CDR1 is DFQATT and CDR2 is SNEGSKA (reference sequence). V was clipped by 3 bases and J by 5 bases, with 4 bases between them. This CDR3 is built from 11 residues. CDR3 in DNA: TGCAGTGCTAGCGGCAATGAAAAACTGTTTTTT. Translating gives CSASGNEKLFF.

This chain links TRBV9 with TRBJ2-3; either TRBD1 or TRBD2 may supply D (5 bases each). There are 15 residues in the CDR3. Per germline, CDR1 SGDLS and CDR2 YYNGEE. Trimming took 4 bases from V and 3 from J, leaving 15 bases between them. The CDR3: CASSLWDGGTDTQYF. In DNA, the CDR3 is TGTGCCAGCAGCCTCTGGGACGGCGGAACAGATACGCAGTATTTT.

The chain carries TRBV7-9 and TRBJ2-2; 8 bases match TRBD1. The CDR3 runs 15 residues. Looked up from germline, CDR1 is SEHNR and CDR2 is FQNEAQ (reference sequence). The junction had 6 bases not matched to a gene; V was cut back by 5 bases and J by 4 bases. CDR3 in amino acids: CASSHRTGSTGELFF. The CDR3 region has the DNA TGTGCCAGCAGCCATCGGACAGGGTCCACCGGGGAGCTGTTTTTT.

The count of this clone is one. This chain connects TRBV7-2 to TRBJ1-2; D unresolved. The CDR3 loop spans 15 amino acids. Trimming pared 3 bases from V and 5 bases from J, leaving 16 bases between. Germline V CDR1 and CDR2: SGHTA, FQGNSA. CDR3 sequence reads: CASSFSGEWGYGYTF. The CDR3 DNA is TGTGCCAGCAGCTTTTCCGGGGAGTGGGGTTATGGCTACACCTTC.

Written as DNA, the CDR3 is TGCGCCAGCAGCCAAGCGGGACAGGACTACGAGCAGTACTTC. It is translated as CASSQAGQDYEQYF. The rearrangement joins TRBV4-1 to TRBJ2-7; 8 bases align to TRBD1. Per the germline V gene, CDR1 is MGHRA and CDR2 is YSYEKL. V was clipped by 1 base and J by 3 bases; unmatched bases: 2. The CDR3 has 14 amino acids.

This clone was seen only a few times. The chain links TRBV18 to TRBJ1-1, with 11 bases matching TRBD1. V dropped 6 bases and J dropped 0; count of bases not matched to a gene: 3. Germline-derived CDR1 and CDR2 are KGHSH and LQKENI. This CDR3 region has 15 residues. The CDR3 protein is CASSRTGGLNTEAFF. In DNA form, the CDR3 reads TGTGCCAGCTCGCGGACAGGGGGCCTGAACACTGAAGCTTTCTTT.

The chain joins TRBV2 to TRBJ2-2, with D possibly matching TRBD2 (5 bases). Trimming stripped 9 bases from V and 4 bases from J, with 15 bases between. Germline-derived CDR1 and CDR2 are SNHLY and FYNNEI. The CDR3 is 14 amino acids. The CDR3 nucleotides are TGTGCCAGTTCGGGGTCATTTGGCACCGGGGAGCTGTTTTTT. Residues: CASSGSFGTGELFF.

This clone is deemed medium-sized (0.01 to 0.1%). The chain employs TRBV13 and TRBJ1-2, with 7 bases that match TRBD1. After removal of 6 bases from V and 4 bases from J, the junction contained 8 bases not matched to a gene. Germline CDR1 is PRHDT and CDR2 is FYEKMQ (reference sequence). This CDR3 has 14 amino acids. The CDR3: CASRPAGGGYGYTF. The CDR3 DNA reads as TGTGCCAGCAGACCGGCAGGGGGAGGCTATGGCTACACCTTC.

This chain connects TRBV2 to TRBJ1-2; 7 nucleotides agree with TRBD1. Germline assignment: CDR1 SNHLY and CDR2 FYNNEI. The CDR3 runs 15 residues. With V trimmed by 3 bases and J by 2 bases, 6 bases remained unmatched. The CDR3 loop reads CASSDLRQGNYGYTF. The DNA of the CDR3 is TGTGCCAGCAGTGATTTGAGACAGGGCAACTATGGCTACACCTTC.

This chain connects TRBV6-6 to TRBJ2-1; D assignment may be TRBD1 or TRBD2 (5 bases each). Germline CDR1 reads MNHNY; CDR2 reads SVGAGI (reference sequence). The length of the CDR3 is 15 residues. Trimming took off 0 bases at V and 8 bases at J, with 14 bases between the two ends. CDR3 sequence: CASSYSIGATDEQFF. In DNA, the CDR3 is TGTGCCAGCAGTTACTCGATCGGGGCTACCGATGAGCAGTTCTTC.

This chain connects TRBV4-2 to TRBJ2-5, with 11 nucleotides matching TRBD2. This CDR3 comprises 15 residues. Germline V gene data show CDR1 as LGHNA and CDR2 as YNFKEQ. Trimming cost V 2 bases and J 4 bases; bases outside gene matches: 3. CDR3 region: CASSQSSGGRETQYF. The CDR3 DNA is TGTGCCAGCAGCCAATCTAGCGGGGGGCGAGAGACCCAGTACTTC.

This clone was seen only a few times. V usage is TRBV19 and J usage is TRBJ1-2, with D possibly TRBD1 on 6 matching bases. The CDR3 runs to 13 residues. The V end was cut by 6 bases, the J end by 8 bases, with 16 bases between. Germline loops: CDR1 LNHDA, CDR2 SQIVND (reference sequence). CDR3 region: CASSPSGGSGYTF. CDR3 nucleotide sequence: TGTGCCAGTAGCCCCTCGGGGGGCTCCGGCTACACCTTC.

This clone was recorded a few times. The gene calls are TRBV7-8 and TRBJ1-5; D remains ambiguous. V lost 1 base and J 0 bases, leaving 4 bases between the germline ends. Per the germline V gene, CDR1 is SGHVS and CDR2 is FQNEAQ. CDR3 length: 14 amino acids. CDR3 DNA sequence: TGTGCCAGCAGCTTAGTCGGTAGCAATCAGCCCCAGCATTTT. Amino acid sequence: CASSLVGSNQPQHF.

The chain uses TRBV6-5 and TRBJ1-2, with D possibly matching TRBD1 (5 bases). With 5 bases removed from V and 1 base from J, the gap between germline ends came to 11 bases. The V gene's germline CDR1 is MNHEY and CDR2 SVGAGI. The CDR3 loop spans 14 amino acids. The CDR3 DNA sequence: TGTGCCAGCAGTCCCAAGACAGTTAACTATGGCTACACCTTC. Residues: CASSPKTVNYGYTF.

The gene calls are TRBV28 and TRBJ2-7, with no clear D. CDR1 MDHEN and CDR2 SYDVKM come from the germline V gene. The CDR3 spans 13 residues. The V end was cut by 3 bases, the J end by 3 bases, with 9 bases between. The CDR3 region has the DNA TGTGCCAGCAGTTTCCAGACCCTCTACGAGCAGTACTTC. This translates into CASSFQTLYEQYF.

This clone was seen only a few times. The chain is built from TRBV4-1 and TRBJ1-2; D perhaps matches TRBD1 (5 bases). The CDR3 spans 13 residues. Trimming cost V 0 bases and J 9 bases, with 11 bases left between them. Germline lookup yields CDR1 MGHRA and CDR2 YSYEKL. CDR3 loop: CASSQEMPGSYTF. The CDR3 nucleotides read TGCGCCAGCAGCCAAGAAATGCCAGGGAGCTACACCTTC.

The table lists this clone with a count of one. The CDR3 DNA sequence: TGTGCCATCAGGGACAGGGGGAACACTGAAGCTTTCTTT. Translated: CAIRDRGNTEAFF. This chain links TRBV10-3 with TRBJ1-1, with 9 bases that match TRBD1. The junction had 0 bases not matched to a gene; V was cut back by 6 bases and J by 1 base. The CDR3 has 13 residues. The germline gives CDR1 ENHRY, CDR2 SYGVKD.

In its sample, this clone was seen a few times. The chain employs TRBV30 and TRBJ1-1; 7 nucleotides align to TRBD1. The V and J ends lost 3 bases and 3 bases, in that order; junction bases with no gene match: 4. Germline assignment: CDR1 GTSNPN and CDR2 SVGIG (reference sequence). The CDR3 spans 13 residues. The chain's CDR3 is CAWSETGYTEAFF. The CDR3 bases are TGTGCCTGGAGCGAGACAGGGTACACTGAAGCTTTCTTT.

Only a few counts were recorded for this clone. V and J are TRBV2 and TRBJ2-1; 12 bases agree with TRBD2. The J segment lost 5 bases and the V segment lost 5 bases, leaving 4 bases of the junction unmatched. CDR3 length: 15 amino acids. CDR1 is SNHLY and CDR2 is FYNNEI in the germline V gene. This CDR3 is CASSQGLAGHNEQFF. Here the CDR3 DNA reads TGTGCCAGCAGTCAGGGACTAGCGGGCCACAATGAGCAGTTCTTC.

This clone has a single count. The V and J genes are TRBV5-6 and TRBJ2-5; no clear D. The ends were cut back, 2 bases at V and 1 base at J, with 3 bases in the middle. This CDR3 contains 12 residues. Germline V gene sequence: CDR1 SGHDT, CDR2 YYEEEE. CDR3 residues: CASSFLQETQYF. Here the CDR3 DNA reads TGTGCCAGCAGCTTCCTCCAAGAGACCCAGTACTTC.

In its sample, this clone was seen a few times. The V and J genes are TRBV19 and TRBJ2-2; no clear D. Germline CDR1 LNHDA, CDR2 SQIVND (reference sequence). V shed 3 bases and J shed 2 bases, with 7 bases lying between them. This CDR3 spans 14 amino acids. The CDR3 protein is CASSIRHNTGELFF. The CDR3 DNA follows: TGTGCCAGTAGTATCCGACACAACACCGGGGAGCTGTTTTTT.

The V call is TRBV19, the J call TRBJ1-2, with D maybe TRBD1 (5 bases). Per the germline V gene, CDR1 is LNHDA and CDR2 is SQIVND (reference sequence). Trimming shortened V by 6 bases and J by 8 bases, and 16 bases separated the two germline ends. The CDR3 spans 13 residues. CDR3 loop: CASRSGPMEGYTF. The CDR3 nucleotides are TGTGCCAGTAGGTCGGGACCGATGGAGGGCTACACCTTC.

Only a few counts were recorded for this clone. The genes are TRBV11-3 and TRBJ2-5; no firm D call. The ends were cut back, 1 base at V and 1 base at J, with 10 bases in the middle. This CDR3 is built from 15 residues. The germline V gene encodes CDR1 SGHNT and CDR2 YENEEA. CDR3 sequence (DNA): TGTGCCAGCAGCTTAGGCCTAGGGTTCCAAGAGACCCAGTACTTC. This gives the protein CASSLGLGFQETQYF.

At least ten counts were recorded for this clone. The chain has TRBV7-8 and TRBJ2-7, with 14 bases that match TRBD2. The length of the CDR3 is 16 residues. J was trimmed by 4 bases and V by 4 bases; bases with no gene match: 6. Germline CDR1 reads SGHVS; CDR2 reads FQNEAQ. The CDR3 bases are TGTGCCAGCAGCTCTCGACTAGCGGGGGGGGATTACGAGCAGTACTTC. Translation: CASSSRLAGGDYEQYF.

V is TRBV7-2 and J is TRBJ2-2; D not resolved. The V gene's germline CDR1 is SGHTA and CDR2 FQGNSA. Trimming removed 2 bases from V and 6 bases from J, with 4 bases in between. The CDR3 is 12 amino acids. CDR3 DNA sequence: TGTGCCAGCAGCTTAAGTGCCGGGGAGCTGTTTTTT. It yields the protein CASSLSAGELFF.